These T cell receptor beta chains were read from a single sample in a study of CD8+ T cells in alopecia areata. The method was immunoSEQ multiplex PCR; TCRdb's version includes in-frame clones alone and lacks a portion of them. The sample lists 120,000 or so clones; around 63% were seen once. The specimen was CD4+ T cells sorted from blood, collected at week 4, from a patient treated with tofacitinib. These receptors were taken from a human donor with alopecia areata. CDR3s include the opening cysteine and the closing phenylalanine or tryptophan. D genes are given only for firm matches. Where a row states a size, it is once, few, many or the class of an expanded clone; other rows omit it.

V gene: TRBV29-1; D gene: .; clone size: .; J gene: TRBJ2-5; CDR3 protein: CSVAVQQETQYF; CDR3 DNA: TGCAGCGTCGCGGTTCAGCAAGAGACCCAGTACTTC
V gene: TRBV5-1; D gene: .; clone size: .; J gene: TRBJ1-5; CDR3 protein: CASSLDGGNQPQHF; CDR3 DNA: TGCGCCAGCAGCCTAGACGGAGGCAATCAGCCCCAGCATTTT
V gene: TRBV18; D gene: .; clone size: once; J gene: TRBJ2-5; CDR3 protein: CASSPSAVSYGQETQYF; CDR3 DNA: TGTGCCAGCTCACCATCCGCCGTCTCCTACGGGCAAGAGACCCAGTACTTC
V gene: TRBV28; D gene: .; clone size: .; J gene: TRBJ2-5; CDR3 protein: CASSKLTSGAQETQYF; CDR3 DNA: TGTGCCAGCAGCAAACTGACTAGTGGGGCTCAAGAGACCCAGTACTTC
V gene: TRBV7-9; D gene: .; clone size: .; J gene: TRBJ1-4; CDR3 protein: CASSLGSLSNEKLFF; CDR3 DNA: TGTGCCAGCAGCTTAGGTTCACTCTCTAATGAAAAACTGTTTTTT
V gene: TRBV4-1; D gene: .; clone size: .; J gene: TRBJ1-4; CDR3 protein: CASATQPNEKLFF; CDR3 DNA: TGCGCCAGCGCGACACAACCGAATGAAAAACTGTTTTTT
V gene: TRBV29-1; D gene: .; clone size: few; J gene: TRBJ1-5; CDR3 protein: CSVVIGGGNQPQHF; CDR3 DNA: TGCAGCGTTGTTATAGGGGGAGGTAATCAGCCCCAGCATTTT
V gene: TRBV25-1; D gene: .; clone size: .; J gene: TRBJ2-2; CDR3 protein: CASSEWVVTGSGELFF; CDR3 DNA: TGTGCCAGCAGTGAATGGGTGGTTACAGGTTCGGGGGAGCTGTTTTTT
V gene: TRBV15; D gene: TRBD1; clone size: .; J gene: TRBJ1-1; CDR3 protein: CATSRGTGGITEAFF; CDR3 DNA: TGTGCCACCAGCAGAGGGACAGGGGGCATCACTGAAGCTTTCTTT
V gene: TRBV29-1; D gene: .; clone size: .; J gene: TRBJ2-5; CDR3 protein: CSVGRDQETQYF; CDR3 DNA: TGCAGCGTTGGACGGGACCAAGAGACCCAGTACTTC
V gene: TRBV5-6; D gene: .; clone size: .; J gene: TRBJ1-6; CDR3 protein: CASSIRTENSPLHF; CDR3 DNA: TGTGCCAGCAGCATCAGGACAGAGAATTCACCCCTCCACTTT
V gene: TRBV7-2; D gene: .; clone size: few; J gene: TRBJ2-5; CDR3 protein: CASSPRHQETQYF; CDR3 DNA: TGTGCCAGCAGCCCGCGACATCAAGAGACCCAGTACTTC
V gene: TRBV4-1; D gene: .; clone size: .; J gene: TRBJ2-4; CDR3 protein: CASRESPAGSELAKNIQYF; CDR3 DNA: TGCGCCAGCAGGGAATCCCCGGCAGGCTCTGAGTTGGCCAAAAACATTCAGTACTTC
V gene: TRBV25-1; D gene: .; clone size: .; J gene: TRBJ1-2; CDR3 protein: CASSGRLGVEGYTF; CDR3 DNA: TGTGCCAGCAGTGGGCGTCTGGGGGTGGAAGGCTACACCTTC
V gene: TRBV5-1; D gene: .; clone size: .; J gene: TRBJ2-7; CDR3 protein: CASSLQPPYEQYF; CDR3 DNA: TGCGCCAGCAGCCTACAGCCGCCTTACGAGCAGTACTTC
V gene: TRBV5-1; D gene: TRBD1; clone size: .; J gene: TRBJ1-6; CDR3 protein: CASSSGTGGDTSPLHF; CDR3 DNA: TGCGCCAGCAGCTCCGGGACAGGGGGCGATACTTCACCCCTCCACTTT
V gene: TRBV28; D gene: .; clone size: few; J gene: TRBJ2-6; CDR3 protein: CASSPSVGANVLTF; CDR3 DNA: TGTGCCAGCAGCCCGTCGGTCGGGGCCAACGTCCTGACTTTC
V gene: TRBV29-1; D gene: TRBD1; clone size: few; J gene: TRBJ2-5; CDR3 protein: CSGYRGTGTQYF; CDR3 DNA: TGCAGCGGATACAGGGGAACGGGGACCCAGTACTTC
V gene: TRBV18; D gene: .; clone size: few; J gene: TRBJ2-1; CDR3 protein: CASSTGVGENEQFF; CDR3 DNA: TGTGCCAGCTCGACGGGAGTAGGGGAAAATGAGCAGTTCTTC
V gene: TRBV19; D gene: .; clone size: .; J gene: TRBJ2-1; CDR3 protein: CASSISETSNEQFF; CDR3 DNA: TGTGCCAGTAGTATTAGCGAAACCTCCAATGAGCAGTTCTTC
V gene: TRBV5-4; D gene: .; clone size: many; J gene: TRBJ2-2; CDR3 protein: CASSNGGGAATGELFF; CDR3 DNA: TGTGCCAGCAGCAACGGTGGGGGGGCGGCCACCGGGGAGCTGTTTTTT
V gene: TRBV29-1; D gene: .; clone size: .; J gene: TRBJ2-5; CDR3 protein: CSVEDPGPALETQYF; CDR3 DNA: TGCAGCGTTGAAGATCCGGGACCAGCGCTGGAGACCCAGTACTTC
V gene: TRBV2; D gene: .; clone size: few; J gene: TRBJ1-1; CDR3 protein: CASSADTTRTEAFF; CDR3 DNA: TGTGCCAGCAGCGCGGACACCACTAGGACTGAAGCTTTCTTT
V gene: TRBV28; D gene: .; clone size: .; J gene: TRBJ1-2; CDR3 protein: CASSFGTDGGYTF; CDR3 DNA: TGTGCCAGCAGTTTTGGGACCGACGGCGGCTACACCTTC
V gene: TRBV14; D gene: .; clone size: .; J gene: TRBJ2-4; CDR3 protein: CASSQVQQAIQYF; CDR3 DNA: TGTGCCAGCAGCCAAGTGCAACAGGCCATTCAGTACTTC
V gene: TRBV25-1; D gene: .; clone size: .; J gene: TRBJ1-2; CDR3 protein: CASRAGGDGYTF; CDR3 DNA: TGTGCCAGCAGAGCAGGAGGGGACGGCTACACCTTC
V gene: TRBV7-6; D gene: .; clone size: few; J gene: TRBJ2-7; CDR3 protein: CASKVCVALSYEQYF; CDR3 DNA: TGTGCCAGCAAGGTTTGCGTAGCGCTCTCCTACGAGCAGTACTTC
V gene: TRBV6-5; D gene: .; clone size: .; J gene: TRBJ1-1; CDR3 protein: CASSYNRGTEAFF; CDR3 DNA: TGTGCCAGCAGTTATAATAGAGGGACTGAAGCTTTCTTT
V gene: TRBV30; D gene: .; clone size: .; J gene: TRBJ1-4; CDR3 protein: CAWSDGSPEKLFF; CDR3 DNA: TGTGCCTGGAGTGATGGTAGTCCTGAAAAACTGTTTTTT
V gene: TRBV25-1; D gene: .; clone size: few; J gene: TRBJ2-7; CDR3 protein: CASSEGYEQYF; CDR3 DNA: TGTGCCAGCAGTGAAGGATACGAGCAGTACTTC
V gene: TRBV19; D gene: .; clone size: .; J gene: TRBJ1-2; CDR3 protein: CASRRIPYGYTF; CDR3 DNA: TGTGCCAGTAGGAGAATACCATATGGCTACACCTTC
V gene: TRBV5-1; D gene: TRBD2; clone size: few; J gene: TRBJ2-5; CDR3 protein: CASSLGLATGETQYF; CDR3 DNA: TGCGCCAGCAGCTTGGGACTAGCCACGGGGGAGACCCAGTACTTC
V gene: TRBV27; D gene: TRBD2; clone size: few; J gene: TRBJ2-1; CDR3 protein: CASSLLGLAGGGNEQFF; CDR3 DNA: TGTGCCAGCAGTTTATTGGGACTAGCGGGAGGGGGGAATGAGCAGTTCTTC
V gene: TRBV7-2; D gene: .; clone size: many; J gene: TRBJ2-3; CDR3 protein: CASSLIPDTQYF; CDR3 DNA: TGTGCCAGCAGCTTAATCCCAGATACGCAGTATTTT
V gene: TRBV5-1; D gene: .; clone size: few; J gene: TRBJ2-3; CDR3 protein: CASSLQPNGGRDTQYF; CDR3 DNA: TGCGCCAGCAGCCTACAACCTAATGGGGGGAGAGATACGCAGTATTTT
V gene: TRBV4-1; D gene: TRBD1; clone size: once; J gene: TRBJ1-3; CDR3 protein: CASSLTQGAGSGNTIYF; CDR3 DNA: TGCGCCAGCAGCCTGACCCAGGGGGCTGGCTCTGGAAACACCATATATTTT
V gene: TRBV7-9; D gene: .; clone size: .; J gene: TRBJ1-5; CDR3 protein: CASSKDGAWTQPQHF; CDR3 DNA: TGTGCCAGCAGCAAGGACGGGGCGTGGACTCAGCCCCAGCATTTT
V gene: TRBV10-3; D gene: TRBD1; clone size: .; J gene: TRBJ2-3; CDR3 protein: CATTGQISTDTQYF; CDR3 DNA: TGTGCCACTACGGGACAGATAAGCACAGATACGCAGTATTTT
V gene: TRBV5-1; D gene: .; clone size: .; J gene: TRBJ2-5; CDR3 protein: CASSATGNQETQYF; CDR3 DNA: TGCGCCAGCAGCGCAACAGGGAACCAAGAGACCCAGTACTTC
V gene: TRBV5-1; D gene: .; clone size: .; J gene: TRBJ2-7; CDR3 protein: CASSLQGTSYEQYF; CDR3 DNA: TGCGCCAGCAGCTTACAGGGAACTAGCTACGAGCAGTACTTC